The rows below give T cell receptor beta chains drawn from one sample of a study of blood T cell repertoires in COVID-19. Assay used: immunoSEQ multiplex PCR; TCRdb lists only in-frame clones, some missing. The top ten clones hold roughly 38% of a sample with some 41,000 clones, 81% of them seen once. The sequencing sample was made of peripheral blood. The receptors were sampled from a man aged 35-49 years with active or convalescent COVID-19. Each CDR3 is given with its conserved first and last residue. A D gene is named only where the DNA matches it firmly. Size is omitted from some rows. Given values are once, few, many or a class for expanded clones.

TRBV6-5	.	.	TRBJ1-2	TGTGCCAGCAGAGGCTCAGGGGACAATGGCTACACCTTC	CASRGSGDNGYTF
TRBV7-8	.	TRBD1	TRBJ2-5	TGTGCCAGCAGCCCTTCGACAGGGGTGGGGGAGACCCAGTACTTC	CASSPSTGVGETQYF
TRBV19	once	.	TRBJ1-1	TGTGCCAGTAGTAGCGGGGGCACTGAAGCTTTCTTT	CASSSGGTEAFF
TRBV12-1	.	.	TRBJ1-3	TGTGCCAGCAGCTTTAAATCGAGGCAACCTTCTGGAAACACCATATATTTT	CASSFKSRQPSGNTIYF
TRBV7-9	.	.	TRBJ2-2	TGTGCCAGCAGCTTAGGACAGGCCAGCTTCACCGGGGAGCTGTTTTTT	CASSLGQASFTGELFF
TRBV20-1	once	.	TRBJ2-7	TGCAGTGCTAGAGAACGGTGGGGGGTCCTATTC	CSARERWGVLF
TRBV5-4	few	TRBD1	TRBJ2-3	TGTGCCACCCTACAGCAGGGGGCCGCAGATACGCAGTATTTT	CATLQQGAADTQYF
TRBV19	.	.	TRBJ1-1	TGTGCCAGTAGTATCGGAGGGGTGAGCACTGAAGCTTTCTTT	CASSIGGVSTEAFF
TRBV19	.	.	TRBJ1-4	TGTGCCAGTCGCCCTGGCGACAGATATGAAAAACTGTTTTTT	CASRPGDRYEKLFF
TRBV4-1	.	.	TRBJ2-1	TGCGCCAGCAGCCAAGATGAGAGGAATGAGCAGTTCTTC	CASSQDERNEQFF
TRBV23-1	.	TRBD2	TRBJ2-4	TGCGCCAGCAGTCAGACCACTAGCGGGGAGGGCATTCAGTACTTC	CASSQTTSGEGIQYF
TRBV5-8	.	TRBD1	TRBJ2-7	TGTGCCAGCAGCCCGGATTCCGGGACAGCCTCCTACGAGCAGTACTTC	CASSPDSGTASYEQYF
TRBV6-1	.	.	TRBJ1-5	TGTGCCAGCAGTGAAGCCTACTGGGCGAATCAGCCCCAGCATTTT	CASSEAYWANQPQHF
TRBV7-2	.	TRBD1	TRBJ2-2	TGTGCCAGCAGCTTCTTCGAGGGGGCCGGCGGGGAGCTGTTTTTT	CASSFFEGAGGELFF
TRBV20-1	.	.	TRBJ2-6	TGCAGTGCTAGTTGGGGACTTGGTGGTGGGGCCAACGTCCTGACTTTC	CSASWGLGGGANVLTF
TRBV5-1	.	TRBD1	TRBJ1-5	TGCGCCAGCAGCCTAGGACAGGCTCCCAATCAGCCCCAGCATTTT	CASSLGQAPNQPQHF